What follows is one T cell receptor (beta chain) and its context. This record comes from a study of blood T cells in healthy people across ages. V shed 0 bases and J 7 bases; nucleotides not matched to a gene: 14. Germline V gene sequence: CDR1 MGHRA, CDR2 YSYEKL. The CDR3 covers 18 residues. The use of a sample-barcoded 5' primer and a J-beta primer mix characterized a second PCR of roughly 7 to 11 cycles. MiXCR, run by TCRdb on the 5' RACE reads, gives a single entry per CDR3 protein. The table records roughly 1,800,000 distinct CDR3 sequences, 49% of them present only once. Sequencing used blood. The rearrangement uses TRBV4-1 and TRBJ2-7; 11 nucleotides line up with TRBD2. This sequence was found in a middle-aged woman in good health. The CDR3 is CASSQEPGLAVMMDEQYF. The CDR3 DNA reads TGCGCCAGCAGCCAAGAGCCGGGACTAGCGGTGATGATGGATGAGCAGTACTTC.